These 25 T cell receptor beta chains were sequenced from one sample in a study of Graves' ophthalmopathy and Graves' hyperthyroidism. As the template, RNA transcripts were used to amplify TCR beta CDR3 regions. HTBI primers served in a first-round RT-PCR, which a second-round multiplex PCR followed. TCRdb reanalysed the multiplex PCR reads using MiXCR and keeps one entry per CDR3 protein. The sample holds around 1.1 million distinct CDR3 sequences, 35% to 40% seen once. Sequencing was done on a sample of peripheral blood or thyroid tissue (not recorded which). Receptor source: an adult man with Graves' hyperthyroidism.

This clonotype was observed at least ten times. V and J are TRBV25-1 and TRBJ1-1, with unresolved D. Germline CDR1 reads MGHDK; CDR2 reads SYGVNS. Trimming removed 6 bases at V and 1 base at J, with 12 bases between. CDR3 length equals 14 residues. The CDR3 reads CASSPWVRNTEAFF. In DNA, the CDR3 is TGTGCCAGCAGCCCCTGGGTCCGGAACACTGAAGCTTTCTTT.

This clonotype has only one observation. The chain carries TRBV7-2 and TRBJ1-4; TRBD1 matches at 10 bases. Trimming at V came to 6 bases and at J to 7 bases, leaving 11 bases not matched to a gene. The CDR3 contains 16 residues. Germline V CDR1 and CDR2: SGHTA, FQGNSA. The CDR3 nucleotides read TGTGCCAGCAGTTACCGGGACAGGGGCGATAGTGAAAAACTGTTTTTT. Translating it yields CASSYRDRGDSEKLFF.

In this sample, this clonotype turned up a few times. This chain uses TRBV12-3 or TRBV12-4 with TRBJ1-2, with 8 bases matching TRBD1. V gave up 5 bases and J gave up 6 bases; unmatched junction bases: 2. This CDR3 has 12 amino acids. The DNA of the CDR3 is TGTGCCAGCAGTACAGGGGGTCATGGCTACACCTTC. Translating gives CASSTGGHGYTF.

This rearrangement joins TRBV12-3 or TRBV12-4 to TRBJ1-4; D is perhaps TRBD1 (5 bases). V dropped 5 bases and J dropped 7 bases, with 14 bases sitting between them. The CDR3 contains 14 residues. The CDR3 DNA is TGTGCCAGCAGTGGGGACGAACTCGGTGAAAAACTGTTTTTT. Translated: CASSGDELGEKLFF.

This chain links TRBV30 with TRBJ2-5; no reliable D call. In germline, CDR1 is GTSNPN, CDR2 SVGIG (reference sequence). The CDR3 runs to 12 residues. V lost 3 bases and J lost 4, with 9 bases in between. CDR3 in amino acids: CAWSSVRETQYF. CDR3 coding DNA: TGTGCCTGGAGCTCCGTCCGAGAGACCCAGTACTTC.

The genes are TRBV7-8 and TRBJ2-5, with a possible D match to TRBD1 (6 bases). Germline lookup yields CDR1 SGHVS and CDR2 FQNEAQ. The CDR3 is 17 amino acids. V was cut by 3 bases and J by 5 bases, with 22 bases left in between. The CDR3 reads CASSFLPGQPRGETQYF. DNA for the CDR3: TGTGCCAGCAGCTTTCTCCCGGGACAACCAAGGGGGGAGACCCAGTACTTC.

This clonotype was counted ten times or more. V and J are TRBV5-1 and TRBJ1-1; unclear D gene. The germline V and J ends were trimmed by 0 bases and 3 bases, with 6 bases remaining between them. CDR1 and CDR2 from the germline V gene are SGHRS and YFSETQ. This CDR3 comprises 13 residues. The DNA of the CDR3 is TGCGCCAGCAGCTTGGTCGGGTACACTGAAGCTTTCTTT. It codes for CASSLVGYTEAFF.

As to this clonotype: The junction departs from germline at one end; a sequencing error may be responsible. The rearrangement uses TRBV7-2 and TRBJ1-6; D might be TRBD1 (5 bases). Germline V gene lookup returns CDR1 SGHTA and CDR2 FQGNSA. The CDR3 has 14 amino acids. The CDR3: CASARGGRNSPLHF. The CDR3 DNA follows: TGTGCCAGCGCCCGTGGGGGGAGGAATTCGCCCCTCCACTTT.

This clonotype was detected ten times or more. The rearrangement links TRBV2 to TRBJ2-2; D is unresolved. CDR3 length: 13 amino acids. V was pared by 7 bases and J by 6 bases, with 12 bases between. Germline V gives CDR1 SNHLY, CDR2 FYNNEI. The CDR3 loop is CASIRVEAGELFF. The DNA of the CDR3 is TGTGCCAGCATTAGGGTTGAGGCCGGGGAGCTGTTTTTT.

This rearrangement joins TRBV5-8 to TRBJ1-1, with no clear D. Germline CDR1 and CDR2: SGHTS and YDEGEE. V was pared by 4 bases and J by 1 base, with 14 bases between. The CDR3 has 15 amino acids. Here the CDR3 DNA reads TGTGCCAGCAGCCACGAAAACTTCCAGAACACTGAAGCTTTCTTT. Its translation is CASSHENFQNTEAFF.

In this sample, this clonotype turned up many times. The chain employs TRBV12-3 or TRBV12-4 and TRBJ2-2; tentatively, D is TRBD2 (5 bases). V dropped 6 bases and J dropped 4 bases, with 9 bases sitting between them. CDR3 length equals 13 residues. Written as DNA, the CDR3 is TGTGCCAGCAGCTTCCGGGGCACCGGGGAGCTGTTTTTT. As protein: CASSFRGTGELFF.

CDR3 sequence: CASSARDRERYEQYF. The CDR3 nucleotides read TGTGCCAGCAGTGCCCGGGACAGGGAGCGGTACGAGCAGTACTTC. The rearrangement joins TRBV6-1 to TRBJ2-7; 9 positions match TRBD1. V lost 4 bases, J lost 4 bases, and 8 bases stayed unmatched. The V gene's germline CDR1 is MNHNS and CDR2 SASEGT. The CDR3 length is 15 residues.

There are many counts of this clonotype. J is TRBJ1-4 and V is TRBV4-2; D is uncertain. The CDR3 covers 13 residues. V gave up 1 base and J gave up 14 bases, with 14 bases separating them. The V gene's germline CDR1 is LGHNA and CDR2 YNFKEQ. In DNA, the CDR3 is TGTGCCAGCAGCCAAGGCCTACGGGATCTGCTGTTTTTT. It is translated as CASSQGLRDLLFF.

This clonotype was recorded a few times. The junction and the germline gene differ at one end; a read error may be behind it. This chain links TRBV7-2 with TRBJ1-5; no firm D call. The length of the CDR3 is 16 residues. Germline CDR1 and CDR2: SGHTA and FQGNSA. CDR3 DNA sequence: TGCACCAGCAGCCAAGATCGCCACAGCTATCATCAGCCCCAGCATTTT. Its translation: CTSSQDRHSYHQPQHF.

This clonotype was counted many times. The gene calls are TRBV7-2 and TRBJ1-6; a weak D match, TRBD1 (5 bases). CDR1 and CDR2 from the germline V gene are SGHTA and FQGNSA. The CDR3 spans 17 residues. Deletions cut 2 bases from V and 6 bases from J, with 17 bases between. The CDR3 loop is CASSLIEGLIRNSPLHF. CDR3 sequence (DNA): TGTGCCAGCAGCTTAATTGAGGGGCTGATCCGTAATTCACCCCTCCACTTT.

The rearrangement joins TRBV11-2 to TRBJ2-7, with 8 nucleotides matching TRBD2. Germline CDR1 SGHAT, CDR2 FQNNGV. Trimming at V came to 2 bases and at J to 3 bases, leaving 18 bases not matched to a gene. The CDR3 contains 19 residues. The CDR3, as DNA: TGTGCCAGCAGCTTAAGGCCCTCGACTAGCGCCCAAGGGGTCTACGAGCAGTACTTC. Its translation: CASSLRPSTSAQGVYEQYF.

This clonotype has more than one count but fewer than ten. The genes are TRBV27 and TRBJ1-2; 7 nucleotides align to TRBD1. This CDR3 comprises 12 residues. Trimming at V came to 8 bases and at J to 7 bases, leaving 7 bases not matched to a gene. The V gene's germline CDR1 is MNHEY and CDR2 SMNVEV (reference sequence). The CDR3, as DNA: TGTGCCAGCGGCAGACAGGGAGGTGGCTACACCTTC. It codes for CASGRQGGGYTF.

This clonotype showed up just a few times. The rearrangement uses TRBV6-2 or TRBV6-3 and TRBJ2-7; TRBD1 is a possible D gene (5 bases). The germline V and J ends were trimmed by 6 bases and 3 bases, with 15 bases remaining between them. Germline V gene lookup returns CDR1 MNHEY and CDR2 SVGEGT. The CDR3 sequence is 14 residues long. The CDR3 nucleotides read TGTGCCAGCAGCGTAAGGCAGGGCAACTACGAGCAGTACTTC. Translated: CASSVRQGNYEQYF.

This clonotype was observed at least ten times. The chain uses TRBV20-1 and TRBJ2-7; no firm D call. V gave up 3 bases and J gave up 3 bases, with 9 bases separating them. CDR1 and CDR2 from the germline V gene are DFQATT and SNEGSKA (reference sequence). The CDR3 covers 12 residues. CDR3 coding DNA: TGCAGTGCTAGGTCTATTGGCTACGAGCAGTACTTC. This translates into CSARSIGYEQYF.

In this sample, this clonotype turned up many times. The V call is TRBV4-2, the J call TRBJ1-2, with D perhaps matching TRBD1 (6 bases). The CDR3 runs to 14 residues. V was clipped by 3 bases and J by 4 bases, with 12 bases between them. Germline V gives CDR1 LGHNA, CDR2 YNFKEQ. The CDR3 bases are TGTGCCAGCAGCCATGAACAGGGTTCCTATGGCTACACCTTC. Its protein product is CASSHEQGSYGYTF.

The chain joins TRBV7-2 to TRBJ2-7; 8 bases line up with TRBD2. V shed 4 bases and J 5 bases; nucleotides not matched to a gene: 13. CDR3 length: 16 amino acids. Looked up from germline, CDR1 is SGHTA and CDR2 is FQGNSA. CDR3 DNA sequence: TGTGCCAGCAGCTCGGATCTAGCGGGCTTTGGTCACGAGCAGTACTTC. It is translated as CASSSDLAGFGHEQYF.

The chain carries TRBV19 and TRBJ2-3; D perhaps matches TRBD2 (6 bases). Germline V gene data show CDR1 as LNHDA and CDR2 as SQIVND (reference sequence). The V end was cut by 0 bases, the J end by 5 bases, with 12 bases between. This CDR3 has 15 residues. CDR3 nucleotides: TGTGCCAGTAGTATAGATGGCGGAGGGCAAGATACGCAGTATTTT. Amino acid sequence: CASSIDGGGQDTQYF.

The table lists this clonotype with many counts. Germline and junction disagree at one end, which may indicate a read error. The gene calls are TRBV29-1 and TRBJ1-4; perhaps TRBD1 as D (5 bases). CDR3 size: 13 residues. Germline V gives CDR1 SQVTM, CDR2 ANQGSEA. The CDR3 loop reads CSAEGDSNEKLFF. CDR3 in DNA: TGCAGCGCTGAAGGGGATTCTAATGAAAAACTGTTTTTT.

The V call is TRBV2, the J call TRBJ1-2; the match to TRBD1 covers 7 bases. The CDR3 has 15 amino acids. Germline V gene sequence: CDR1 SNHLY, CDR2 FYNNEI. The junction had 5 bases not matched to a gene; V was cut back by 2 bases and J by 2 bases. The CDR3 sequence is CASSERETGNYGYTF. The CDR3 nucleotides read TGTGCCAGCAGTGAAAGGGAGACAGGGAACTATGGCTACACCTTC.

The chain recombines TRBV20-1 with TRBJ2-7; a possible D gene is TRBD1 (5 bases). CDR1 DFQATT and CDR2 SNEGSKA come from the germline V gene (reference sequence). V was cut by 0 bases and J by 2 bases, with 11 bases left in between. This CDR3 contains 14 residues. CDR3 in DNA: TGCAGTGCTAGAGACCCCGACAGTCCCTACGAGCAGTACTTC. Residues: CSARDPDSPYEQYF.